The following is a T cell receptor beta chain sequence with its context. Libraries were prepared by immunoSEQ multiplex PCR; TCRdb keeps only in-frame clonotypes and omits some of them. The sample has roughly 56,000 clones; around 90% are singletons. The data stem from a study of graft-versus-host responses after intestinal transplantation. The CDR3 is 16 amino acids. The V gene end was trimmed by 7 bases and the J gene end by 2 bases; junction bases not matched to a gene: 4. The germline V gene encodes CDR1 ENHRY and CDR2 SYGVKD. This chain uses TRBV10-3 with TRBJ2-2; 13 bases fit TRBD2. The input for sequencing was PBMCs, taken roughly 120 days after intestinal transplantation. The TCR originated in a human patient who received an intestinal transplant, so some T cells may come from the graft donor. The CDR3 loop is CAITGTSGTNTGELFF. The CDR3 DNA sequence: TGTGCCATCACCGGGACTAGCGGGACCAACACCGGGGAGCTGTTTTTT.